A single sample is the source of the 17 T cell receptor beta chains below, sequenced in a study of OX40 agonist ivuxolimab in advanced cancers. Only in-frame clones appear in the TCRdb table, and some are missing; sequencing was by immunoSEQ multiplex PCR. The sample lists roughly 50,000 clones, 80% to 90% occurring once. The specimen was CD4+ or CD8+ T cells sorted from blood, collected in a trial of the OX40 agonist ivuxolimab. These receptors were collected from an adult with an advanced solid tumor such as melanoma, head and neck, liver or kidney cancer.

This chain links TRBV7-2 with TRBJ2-1, with D perhaps TRBD2 (5 bases). V was pared by 4 bases and J by 5 bases, with 12 bases between. The CDR3 loop spans 14 amino acids. Looked up from germline, CDR1 is SGHTA and CDR2 is FQGNSA. CDR3 in DNA: TGTGCCAGCAGCTCTCCGGCGGGCAACAATGAGCAGTTCTTC. It is translated as CASSSPAGNNEQFF.

The rearrangement joins TRBV7-6 to TRBJ2-1; D unresolved. CDR3 size: 12 residues. With 2 bases removed from V and 2 bases from J, the gap between germline ends came to 1 base. The germline gives CDR1 SGHVS, CDR2 FNYEAQ. The DNA for the CDR3 is TGTGCCAGCAGCTTAACCTACAATGAGCAGTTCTTC. This sequence encodes CASSLTYNEQFF.

In this sample, this clone turned up once. V usage is TRBV6-4 and J usage is TRBJ2-5; D perhaps matches TRBD2 (6 bases). There are 14 residues in the CDR3. Trimming cost V 2 bases and J 5 bases, with 12 bases left between them. Germline CDR1 and CDR2: MRHNA and SNTAGT. The CDR3 region is CASSDVSAGETQYF. CDR3 nucleotide sequence: TGTGCCAGCAGTGACGTATCTGCGGGGGAGACCCAGTACTTC.

This clone was found a few times. This chain connects TRBV7-2 to TRBJ1-1, with D possibly TRBD1 on 5 matching bases. This CDR3 is built from 16 residues. CDR1 is SGHTA and CDR2 is FQGNSA in the germline V gene. Trimming stripped 5 bases from V and 1 base from J, with 17 bases between. The CDR3 nucleotides are TGTGCCAGCAGCACTCAAGGGGCGTTTGGGAACACTGAAGCTTTCTTT. This translates into CASSTQGAFGNTEAFF.

This clone showed up just a few times. The genes are TRBV7-2 and TRBJ1-6; D is uncertain. There are 13 residues in the CDR3. V lost 5 bases and J 14 bases, leaving 16 bases between the germline ends. CDR1 is SGHTA and CDR2 is FQGNSA in the germline V gene. The CDR3 nucleotides are TGTGCCAGCAGCCTCCCGGGTGATGAGGCCCTCCACTTT. The encoded protein is CASSLPGDEALHF. Drawing the rest from reference TRBV7-2 and TRBJ1-6, the complete variable domain is GAGVSQSPSNKVTEKGKDVELRCDPISGHTALYWYRQSLGQGLEFLIYFQGNSAPDKSGLPSDRFSAERTGGSVSTLTIQRTQQEDSAVYLCASSLPGDEALHFGNGTRLTVT.

This chain's CDR3 is CASSQEGAGSPLHF. In DNA, the CDR3 is TGCGCCAGCAGCCAAGAGGGGGCGGGATCACCCCTCCACTTT. This chain links TRBV4-3 with TRBJ1-6, with a possible D match to TRBD1 (6 bases). CDR3 length: 14 amino acids. Germline V gene sequence: CDR1 LGHNA, CDR2 YSLEER. V was cut by 0 bases and J by 10 bases, with 10 bases left in between.

In this sample, this clone turned up once. The genes are TRBV5-4 and TRBJ2-1; D ambiguous. V was trimmed by 4 bases and J by 0 bases, leaving 14 bases between them. This CDR3 is built from 16 residues. Germline loops: CDR1 SGHNT, CDR2 YYREEE (reference sequence). CDR3 in DNA: TGTGCCAGCAGCCCACCGGGCCCTAGCTCCTACAATGAGCAGTTCTTC. It specifies CASSPPGPSSYNEQFF.

The gene calls are TRBV30 and TRBJ2-1, with D possibly matching TRBD2 (6 bases). V lost 2 bases and J 5 bases, leaving 10 bases between the germline ends. Per the germline V gene, CDR1 is GTSNPN and CDR2 is SVGIG (reference sequence). The CDR3 extends over 13 amino acids. CDR3 amino acids: CAWSKGLHNEQFF. The CDR3 region has the DNA TGTGCCTGGAGTAAGGGACTGCACAATGAGCAGTTCTTC. Complete variable domain (other parts from reference TRBV30 and TRBJ2-1): SQTIHQWPATLVQPVGSPLSLECTVEGTSNPNLYWYRQAAGRGLQLLFYSVGIGQISSEVPQNLSASRPQDRQFILSSKKLLLSDSGFYLCAWSKGLHNEQFFGPGTRLTVL.

As for this clone: Other DNA sequences from this sample encode an identical CDR3 as well. The V and J genes are TRBV18 and TRBJ2-7; possible D gene TRBD2, 5 bases. This CDR3 is 14 amino acids long. Germline V CDR1 and CDR2: KGHSH, LQKENI. V gave up 3 bases and J gave up 2 bases, with 11 bases separating them. CDR3 nucleotides: TGTGCCAGCTCACCTCCCGGACTTACCTACGAGCAGTACTTC. It yields the protein CASSPPGLTYEQYF.

The chain links TRBV13 to TRBJ2-1; 10 positions match TRBD2. The germline V gene encodes CDR1 PRHDT and CDR2 FYEKMQ (reference sequence). The CDR3 consists of 15 residues. V trimming: 5 bases; J trimming: 4 bases; junction bases outside the gene matches: 5. Written as DNA, the CDR3 is TGTGCCAGCAGCCTAGTGACTAGCGGGTACAATGAGCAGTTCTTC. Protein: CASSLVTSGYNEQFF. Full variable domain (remainder filled in from reference TRBV13 and TRBJ2-1): AAGVIQSPRHLIKEKRETATLKCYPIPRHDTVYWYQQGPGQDPQFLISFYEKMQSDKGSIPDRFSAQQFSDYHSELNMSSLELGDSALYFCASSLVTSGYNEQFFGPGTRLTVL.

For this clone: This sample also contains other DNA sequences that code for the same CDR3. The rearrangement joins TRBV6-5 to TRBJ1-2; 10 nucleotides line up with TRBD1. J gave up 2 bases and V 6 bases, and 0 bases lay outside the gene matches. Per the germline V gene, CDR1 is MNHEY and CDR2 is SVGAGI. The CDR3 is made up of 13 amino acids. The CDR3 here is CASRGQGNYGYTF. The CDR3 DNA reads TGTGCCAGCAGGGGACAGGGGAACTATGGCTACACCTTC.

CDR3 sequence (DNA): TGCGCCAGCAGCCAAGACGCCCTAAGGACTAGCGGGAGAAAATTCTACGAGCAGTACTTC. This translates into CASSQDALRTSGRKFYEQYF. The chain recombines TRBV4-1 with TRBJ2-7, with 13 bases matching TRBD2. The junction had 14 bases not matched to a gene; V was cut back by 0 bases and J by 3 bases. This CDR3 region has 20 residues. Germline-derived CDR1 and CDR2 are MGHRA and YSYEKL.

V usage is TRBV5-1 and J usage is TRBJ1-1; weak D call: TRBD1 (5 bases). Trimming removed 0 bases from V and 5 bases from J, with 11 bases in between. The CDR3 is 14 amino acids. CDR1 is SGHRS and CDR2 is YFSETQ in the germline V gene. CDR3 nucleotides: TGCGCCAGCAGCTTGGTAGGGGCCGGGACTGAAGCTTTCTTT. This translates into CASSLVGAGTEAFF. The entire variable domain, with the rest obtained from reference TRBV5-1 and TRBJ1-1, is as follows: KAGVTQTPRYLIKTRGQQVTLSCSPISGHRSVSWYQQTPGQGLQFLFEYFSETQRNKGNFPGRFSGRQFSNSRSEMNVSTLELGDSALYLCASSLVGAGTEAFFGQGTRLTVV.

The gene calls are TRBV19 and TRBJ1-5; D is possibly TRBD1 (6 bases). Germline-derived CDR1 and CDR2 are LNHDA and SQIVND (reference sequence). The CDR3 has 15 amino acids. The germline V and J ends were trimmed by 11 bases and 6 bases, with 23 bases remaining between them. The CDR3: CAPLAQGVPGQPQHF. The DNA for the CDR3 is TGTGCCCCGCTCGCACAGGGAGTCCCAGGTCAGCCCCAGCATTTT.

The chain links TRBV7-9 to TRBJ1-4; D might be TRBD1 (6 bases). Germline values: CDR1 SEHNR, CDR2 FQNEAQ (reference sequence). With 5 bases removed from V and 4 bases from J, the gap between germline ends came to 11 bases. The CDR3 is made up of 14 amino acids. CDR3 DNA sequence: TGTGCCAGCAGCACCCGGACAGATAATGAAAAACTGTTTTTT. It encodes CASSTRTDNEKLFF.

V usage is TRBV5-6 and J usage is TRBJ2-2, with TRBD2 identical over 7 bases. Germline V gene lookup returns CDR1 SGHDT and CDR2 YYEEEE. The V segment lost 5 bases and the J segment 4 bases; nucleotides outside the gene matches: 5. The CDR3 has 14 residues. CDR3 DNA sequence: TGTGCCAGCAGACCTACTAGCGCCACCGGGGAGCTGTTTTTT. As protein: CASRPTSATGELFF.

This sequence joins TRBV7-2 and TRBJ1-2, with D unresolved. CDR3 size: 13 residues. Germline CDR1 is SGHTA and CDR2 is FQGNSA. Trimming took 2 bases from V and 7 from J, leaving 11 bases between them. CDR3 loop: CASSLLGLGGYTF. CDR3 in DNA: TGTGCCAGCAGCTTATTGGGTCTTGGTGGCTACACCTTC.